The entry below gives a single T cell receptor (beta chain) sequence along with its context. The antigen is undetermined. These data come from a study of CD4 T cells in relation to SARS-CoV-2 and coronaviruses. At the level of the study: TCR beta CDR3s were sequenced after roughly ten-day antigen culture of PBMCs.

For nine to ten days, around 10^5 sorted CD4+ cells grew with T cell-depleted PBMCs and CEF. Produced via immunoSEQ multiplex PCR; TCRdb's table is partial and in-frame only. The table shows about 40,000 clones, with about four fifths occurring only once. The TCR comes from an adult with COVID-19. The sequenced sample consisted of naive CD4+ T cells from PBMCs, cultured in vitro. Subset noted: naive CD4+ T cells isolated by negative enrichment.

CDR3 protein: CAIRDDRGSGYTF. CDR3 in DNA: TGTGCCATCAGGGACGACAGGGGAAGCGGCTACACCTTC. The genes are TRBV10-3 and TRBJ1-2; TRBD1 aligns across 8 bases. The J segment lost 8 bases and the V segment lost 6 bases, leaving 8 bases of the junction unmatched. The V gene's germline CDR1 is ENHRY and CDR2 SYGVKD. This CDR3 is built from 13 residues.